These 23 T cell receptor beta chains originate from one sample sequenced in a study of blood T cells in healthy people across ages (dated by TCRdb to about 2015). The library was obtained by 5' RACE. Data came from an Illumina HiSeq 2500. A second PCR of roughly 7 to 11 cycles was run with a J-beta primer mix and a sample-barcoded 5' primer. The raw public data were reprocessed by TCRdb itself: fastp quality trimming at Q25, MiXCR clonotype calling, in-frame beta chains only. Under each unique CDR3 protein, matching rows form one entry showing the most common genes and DNA. This sample is represented by more than 900,000 distinct CDR3 sequences; almost 30% of them were singletons. The biggest ten clones account for 10% of the sample. The sample was also reused in another study, on T cells of mothers and their children.

Sequencing input: blood. Receptor source: a woman aged 40 to 50 in good health.

As concerns this clonotype: A much bigger clone sits one base away, suggesting this may be a read error. The chain has TRBV2 and TRBJ2-7, with D unresolved. In germline, CDR1 is SNHLY, CDR2 FYNNEI. The CDR3 sequence is 13 residues long. CDR3 loop: CASNENPSLEQYF. The DNA of the CDR3 is TGTGCCAGCAATGAAAATCCGTCGCTCGAGCAGTACTTC.

The chain links TRBV5-4 to TRBJ2-4, with 7 bases aligning to TRBD1. The DNA end is a closer match to TRBJ2-7, so the J assignment may be wrong. Germline V gene sequence: CDR1 SGHNT, CDR2 YYREEE (reference sequence). The CDR3 has 14 residues. The CDR3 here is CASSGNRGGYEQYF. CDR3 DNA: TGTGCCAGCAGCGGTAACAGGGGCGGTTACGAGCAGTACTTC.

The genes are TRBV12-3 or TRBV12-4 and TRBJ1-2; D not resolved. V lost 7 bases and J 6 bases, leaving 15 bases between the germline ends. This CDR3 region has 13 residues. CDR3 protein: CASILGVGHGYTF. The CDR3 DNA is TGTGCCAGCATCCTTGGGGTGGGCCATGGCTACACCTTC.

V usage is TRBV9 and J usage is TRBJ2-2; 8 bases are a match to TRBD1. The CDR3 covers 16 residues. Per the germline V gene, CDR1 is SGDLS and CDR2 is YYNGEE. V lost 0 bases to trimming and J lost 6 bases; unmatched junction nucleotides: 7. CDR3 protein: CASSVVDRERAGELFF. The CDR3 DNA is TGTGCCAGCAGCGTAGTGGACAGGGAGAGGGCCGGGGAGCTGTTTTTT.

This clonotype was seen a handful of times. This rearrangement joins TRBV9 to TRBJ2-1, with 8 bases matching TRBD1. Trimming cost V 1 base and J 8 bases; bases outside gene matches: 5. There are 14 residues in the CDR3. Germline CDR1 and CDR2: SGDLS and YYNGEE. This chain's CDR3 is CASSVQGASDEQFF. CDR3 nucleotide sequence: TGTGCCAGCAGCGTACAGGGGGCAAGCGATGAGCAGTTCTTC.

This clonotype was seen only a few times. This rearrangement joins TRBV6-5 to TRBJ1-4; D gene ambiguous. V shed 5 bases and J shed 8 bases, with 18 bases lying between them. This CDR3 has 15 residues. Germline loops: CDR1 MNHEY, CDR2 SVGAGI. The CDR3, as DNA: TGTGCCAGCAGTCCAGACCCCGGGAGTGGGGAAAAACTGTTTTTT. It yields the protein CASSPDPGSGEKLFF.

To note about this clonotype: This sequence may be a read error, since a much larger clone differs from it by one base. The rearrangement joins TRBV18 to TRBJ1-2, with unresolved D. Germline V lookup: CDR1 KGHSH, CDR2 LQKENI. Trimming took off 10 bases at V and 7 bases at J, with 19 bases between the two ends. The CDR3 covers 13 residues. The CDR3 nucleotides read TGTGCCACGTTCATCCCCGGTCTGGCTGGCTACACCTTC. It is translated as CATFIPGLAGYTF.

The V and J genes are TRBV9 and TRBJ1-4; TRBD1 is a possible D gene (5 bases). The V gene's germline CDR1 is SGDLS and CDR2 YYNGEE. The CDR3 spans 17 residues. Trimming pared 3 bases from V and 0 bases from J, leaving 15 bases between. The DNA for the CDR3 is TGTGCCAGCAGCGGCGGAGGGACGGATCCAACTAATGAAAAACTGTTTTTT. It translates to CASSGGGTDPTNEKLFF. Full variable domain (rest looked up from reference TRBV9 and TRBJ1-4): DSGVTQTPKHLITATGQRVTLRCSPRSGDLSVYWYQQSLDQGLQFLIQYYNGEERAKGNILERFSAQQFPDLHSELNLSSLELGDSALYFCASSGGGTDPTNEKLFFGSGTQLSVL.

This clonotype showed up many times. The chain joins TRBV28 to TRBJ1-2; TRBD1 is a possible D gene (5 bases). Germline CDR1 is MDHEN and CDR2 is SYDVKM. CDR3 size: 12 residues. Between the trimmed V and J ends, which lost 5 bases and 8 bases, there was a span of 12 bases. CDR3 DNA: TGTGCCAGCAGTGCTTGGGGGGACGGCTACACCTTC. Its translation is CASSAWGDGYTF.

This clonotype was picked up a small number of times. This chain connects TRBV5-1 to TRBJ2-7; 7 bases align to TRBD1. Germline V gene lookup returns CDR1 SGHRS and CDR2 YFSETQ. The CDR3 is made up of 15 amino acids. Trimming cost V 0 bases and J 2 bases; bases outside gene matches: 5. The CDR3 DNA follows: TGCGCCAGCAGCTTGGGTGTGGGACAGACCTACGAGCAGTACTTC. As protein: CASSLGVGQTYEQYF.

The chain carries TRBV5-1 and TRBJ2-1; TRBD1 matches 9 bases. V gave up 3 bases and J gave up 3 bases; unmatched junction bases: 7. Germline V CDR1 and CDR2: SGHRS, YFSETQ. The CDR3 contains 16 residues. In DNA, the CDR3 is TGCGCCAGCAGCTCTTCCGGGACAGGGTTCTACAATGAGCAGTTCTTC. Translated, it gives CASSSSGTGFYNEQFF.

J is TRBJ1-4 and V is TRBV7-8, with D possibly matching TRBD1 (5 bases). The CDR3 sequence is 13 residues long. The germline V gene has CDR1 SGHVS and CDR2 FQNEAQ. Trimming shortened V by 6 bases and J by 4 bases, and 9 bases separated the two germline ends. DNA of the CDR3: TGTGCCAGCAGGCGACAGTATAATGAAAAACTGTTTTTT. Translating it yields CASRRQYNEKLFF.

The CDR3 is CASSLRGAGVNEQYF. The CDR3 coding sequence is TGCGCCAGCAGCCTCCGGGGGGCAGGGGTCAACGAGCAGTACTTC. This rearrangement joins TRBV5-1 to TRBJ2-4; tentative D call: TRBD2 (7 bases). The J call may be faulty, since TRBJ2-7 better matches the DNA end. Germline V gives CDR1 SGHRS, CDR2 YFSETQ. CDR3 length: 15 amino acids.

The V call is TRBV3-1, the J call TRBJ2-3, with TRBD1 as a possible D gene (5 bases). Germline lookup yields CDR1 LGHDT and CDR2 YNNKEL (reference sequence). The CDR3 consists of 15 residues. V dropped 1 base and J dropped 2 bases, with 10 bases sitting between them. The CDR3 here is CASSQAQGSTDTQYF. For the CDR3, the DNA is TGTGCCAGCAGCCAAGCTCAGGGTTCCACAGATACGCAGTATTTT.

The gene calls are TRBV20-1 and TRBJ2-4; 8 bases map to TRBD1. The J segment lost 7 bases and the V segment lost 6 bases, leaving 8 bases of the junction unmatched. There are 13 residues in the CDR3. Looked up from germline, CDR1 is DFQATT and CDR2 is SNEGSKA (reference sequence). CDR3 DNA: TGCAGTGCCCCACCGCAGGGGGCGAACATTCAGTACTTC. Translating it yields CSAPPQGANIQYF.

Regarding this clonotype: This could be a read error, since a much larger clone is one nucleotide away. The genes are TRBV28 and TRBJ2-7; the D gene is possibly TRBD1 (6 bases). Trimming took off 11 bases at V and 3 bases at J, with 14 bases between the two ends. CDR3 length: 12 amino acids. Per germline, CDR1 MDHEN and CDR2 SYDVKM. CDR3 amino acids: CAANGQYYEQYF. As DNA, the CDR3 is TGTGCCGCCAATGGACAGTACTACGAGCAGTACTTC.

Worth noting for this clonotype: With a much larger clone just one base away, this may be a read error. The chain combines TRBV20-1 with TRBJ2-1, with D possibly being TRBD1 (6 bases). Germline CDR1 is DFQATT and CDR2 is SNEGSKA (reference sequence). The CDR3 runs to 14 residues. The chain's CDR3 is CSARDDRTGNEQVF. Written as DNA, the CDR3 is TGCAGTGCTAGAGATGACAGGACGGGCAATGAGCAGGTCTTC.

This clonotype was counted a few times. J is TRBJ1-2 and V is TRBV6-6; unclear D gene. Germline CDR1 MNHNY, CDR2 SVGAGI (reference sequence). The CDR3 sequence is 13 residues long. V lost 2 bases, J lost 2 bases, and 6 bases lay in between. CDR3 bases: TGTGCCAGCAGTTACATGGCCAACTATGGCTACACCTTC. Protein: CASSYMANYGYTF.

This chain connects TRBV27 to TRBJ1-2; tentatively, D is TRBD1 (6 bases). This CDR3 spans 14 amino acids. Trimming took 6 bases from V and 4 from J, leaving 15 bases between them. Germline values: CDR1 MNHEY, CDR2 SMNVEV (reference sequence). The CDR3 nucleotides are TGTGCCAGCAGAACGGACGGGGGGCTCTATGGCTACACCTTC. Amino acids: CASRTDGGLYGYTF.

The chain is built from TRBV12-3 or TRBV12-4 and TRBJ2-5, with 7 positions matching TRBD1. The length of the CDR3 is 10 residues. CDR3 coding DNA: TGTACCGAGGGGGCCAATGAGCAGTACTTC. The encoded protein is CTEGANEQYF.

The V and J genes are TRBV19 and TRBJ2-2; 11 bases line up with TRBD2. This CDR3 region has 18 residues. V lost 1 base and J lost 0; bases outside the gene matches: 4. From germline, CDR1 is LNHDA and CDR2 SQIVND (reference sequence). In DNA form, the CDR3 reads TGTGCCAGTAGTATAGTCGGACTAGCGGGTACGAACACCGGGGAGCTGTTTTTT. Translating it yields CASSIVGLAGTNTGELFF.

A note on this clonotype: The junction departs from germline at one end; a sequencing error may be responsible. This chain connects TRBV18 to TRBJ2-3; D is ambiguous. This CDR3 region has 13 residues. Germline lookup yields CDR1 KGHSH and CDR2 LQKENI. DNA of the CDR3: TGTGCCAGCCCACCACCGAGTACAGATACGCAGTATTTT. It yields the protein CASPPPSTDTQYF.

This clonotype occurred a few times. V is TRBV28 and J is TRBJ1-2; D not certain. CDR1 is MDHEN and CDR2 is SYDVKM in the germline V gene. Trimming removed 9 bases from V and 2 bases from J, with 13 bases in between. CDR3 length: 13 residues. CDR3 sequence reads: CASPLPANYGYTF. The DNA for the CDR3 is TGTGCCAGTCCATTGCCGGCGAACTATGGCTACACCTTC.